A selection of T cell receptor beta chains follows, all from one sample in a study of tumor-infiltrating lymphocytes in primary liver carcinoma. TCRdb re-derived calls from the multiplex PCR reads in MiXCR, one entry per CDR3 protein. The sample carries some 320,000 distinct CDR3 sequences, over 55% recorded once. The sequenced material came from peripheral blood. Receptors originate from a man between 40 and 49 years old with primary liver carcinoma and hepatitis B virus infection. Each CDR3 is given with its conserved first and last residue. The D gene is left open where the match is weak. Clone size, where shown, is once, few, many, or a class for clones that have expanded.

v_call,clone_size,j_call,d_call,cdr3_aa,cdr3_nt
TRBV12-3/TRBV12-4,.,TRBJ1-4,TRBD1,CASSTTRGSGEKLFF,TGTGCCAGCAGTACGACCAGGGGGTCCGGAGAAAAACTGTTTTTT
TRBV6-5,.,TRBJ2-7,TRBD1,CASSKPGTGGCEQYF,TGTGCCAGCAGTAAGCCCGGGACAGGGGGCTGCGAGCAGTACTTC
TRBV11-3,.,TRBJ2-7,.,CTSGSADEQYF,TGTACCAGCGGCTCCGCGGACGAGCAGTACTTC
TRBV7-9,.,TRBJ2-1,.,CASSGGLLNNEQFF,TGTGCCAGCAGCGGAGGGCTACTAAACAATGAGCAGTTCTTC
TRBV6-5,.,TRBJ1-3,TRBD1,CASRITGGIGNIIYF,TGTGCCAGCAGAATTACAGGGGGCATAGGAAACATCATATATTTT
TRBV28,few,TRBJ2-7,.,CASGFLRGAREQYF,TGTGCCAGCGGATTCCTTCGGGGGGCGCGAGAGCAGTACTTC
TRBV28,few,TRBJ1-5,.,CASSRMSNQPQHF,TGTGCCAGCAGTCGGATGAGCAATCAGCCCCAGCATTTT
TRBV4-3,.,TRBJ2-1,.,CASSQPGKYNEQFF,TGCGCCAGCAGCCAACCGGGGAAGTACAATGAGCAGTTCTTC
TRBV29-1,.,TRBJ2-1,TRBD1,CSVEDQGVKYGKFF,TGCAGCGTTGAAGATCAGGGGGTAAAATATGGGAAGTTCTTC
TRBV10-3,.,TRBJ2-2,.,CAINGIANTGELFF,TGTGCCATCAATGGGATCGCGAACACCGGGGAGCTGTTTTTT
TRBV6-6,.,TRBJ1-6,TRBD1,CASSYSTGESSSLHF,TGTGCCAGCAGCTACTCGACAGGGGAAAGTTCATCCCTCCACTTT
TRBV6-2/TRBV6-3,once,TRBJ2-1,.,CAGIKQGSTYDEQFF,TGTGCCGGCATCAAACAGGGTTCTACCTACGATGAGCAGTTCTTC
TRBV29-1,once,TRBJ2-7,.,CSVDTLTGQYF,TGTAGCGTTGATACTCTCACCGGGCAGTACTTC
TRBV6-5,many,TRBJ2-5,.,CASSRDAQGTQYF,TGTGCCAGCAGTAGGGATGCCCAAGGGACCCAGTACTTC
TRBV29-1,.,TRBJ2-7,TRBD1,CSDEKTGASEQYF,TGCAGCGATGAGAAGACAGGGGCTAGCGAGCAGTACTTC
TRBV5-1,.,TRBJ2-5,.,CASSEVETQYF,TGCGCCAGCAGCGAGGTGGAGACCCAGTACTTC
TRBV5-1,once,TRBJ2-1,.,CASSLDGAWKVDEQFF,TGCGCCAGCAGCTTGGACGGAGCGTGGAAGGTGGATGAGCAGTTCTTC
TRBV11-2,.,TRBJ1-6,.,CVSSLRTQGLNSPLHF,TGTGTCAGCAGCTTAAGGACACAGGGTTTAAATTCACCCCTCCACTTT
TRBV14,.,TRBJ2-7,TRBD2,CAGSQVSSGFYVQYF,TGTGCCGGCAGCCAAGTCTCTAGCGGATTCTACGTGCAGTACTTC
TRBV25-1,.,TRBJ1-5,.,CASSEYDVRIGPQHF,TGTGCCAGCAGTGAATACGACGTTCGGATTGGGCCCCAGCATTTT